This T cell receptor (beta chain) comes out of a study of cytomegalovirus exposure and HLA in healthy donors (dated by TCRdb to 2016 to 2017). Study-level background: According to a later analysis, one platform produced both the roughly 110 validation repertoires and the approximately 670 repertoires of the first cohort. In addition to the first cohort of roughly 670 subjects, a separate validation cohort of 130 or so different subjects was used. To predict cytomegalovirus infection status, the study combined high-throughput TCR immunosequencing, statistical association of individual TCRs with disease status, and machine learning. The aim of the study was to test whether cataloging public T cell receptors could identify signatures of past pathogen exposure.

The library was produced with the immunoSEQ multiplex PCR assay. The source study handled its data this way. To diagnose cytomegalovirus status from the catalog of TCR beta chain sequences, a statistical classification framework was built. TCRdb limited this immuneACCESS table to in-frame rearrangements with V and J called. A share of clones is missing; checked studies link under half to unresolved V genes, and the rest is unexplained. D and trimming were read from the DNA, whereas the V and J calls and clone size are those reported in that table. For this sample there are approximately 300,000 clones; roughly 85% appear just once. Jointly, the top ten make up about 0.8% of the sample. The investigation overall reported the following: The classifier was reported to diagnose cytomegalovirus status with high specificity and sensitivity in both the original cohort and the validation cohort. According to the authors, the approach could potentially be generalized to other disease states and immunological phenotypes. The study listed 164 TCR beta chains as associated with cytomegalovirus. In a later analysis, TCRs clustered in the first cohort were found to also tend to co-occur in the approximately 120 validation repertoires, with approximately 95% of cluster scores above 0. The validation cohort had no HLA typing available for a later analysis, so co-occurrence within that cohort was assessed over all 130 or so repertoires. A few of the identified cytomegalovirus-associated TCR beta chains were confirmed in vitro to be specific for cytomegalovirus antigens. While some public TCRs were present in many individuals, most TCR sequences turned up only very rarely across donors.

From the germline V gene, CDR1 is MRHNA and CDR2 is SNTAGT. From its cysteine to its phenylalanine, the CDR3 spans 14 amino acids. The sequence is cut down to CDR3 DNA, 42 bases in frame from base 1. Trimming removed 7 bases from V and 5 bases from J; the gene matches leave 10 bases unexplained. The donors belonged to the validation cohort of around 110 subjects, which was separate from the roughly 670-subject first cohort. Notes on this clone: The target of this receptor is not known. Base-call qualities are not available, and no considerably larger clone is one nucleotide away.

Sequenced sample: PBMCs. The rearranged chain carries TRBV6-4 and TRBJ2-7; 8 bases in between match TRBD2. This TCR came from a woman younger than 35 in good health and CMV-seronegative. The nucleotide sequence is given as TGTGCCAGCACCGGTCGACGGCGGGAGGACGAGCAGTACTTC. Its amino acids are CASTGRRREDEQYF.